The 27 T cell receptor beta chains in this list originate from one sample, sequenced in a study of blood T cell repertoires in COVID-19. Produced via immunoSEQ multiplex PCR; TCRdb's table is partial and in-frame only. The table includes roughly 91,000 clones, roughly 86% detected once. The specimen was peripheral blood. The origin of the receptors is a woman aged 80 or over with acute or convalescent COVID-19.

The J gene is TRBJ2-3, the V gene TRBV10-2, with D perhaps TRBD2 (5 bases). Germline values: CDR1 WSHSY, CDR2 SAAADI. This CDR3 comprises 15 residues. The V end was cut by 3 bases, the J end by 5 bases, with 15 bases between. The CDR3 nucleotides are TGCGCCAGCAGTGAAGGGTGGAGGCCGGGAGATACGCAGTATTTT. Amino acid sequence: CASSEGWRPGDTQYF.

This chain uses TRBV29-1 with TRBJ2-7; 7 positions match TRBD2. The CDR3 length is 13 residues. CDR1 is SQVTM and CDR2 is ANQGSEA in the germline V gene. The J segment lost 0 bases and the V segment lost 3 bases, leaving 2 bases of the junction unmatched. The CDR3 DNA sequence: TGCAGCGTTGACGGCGGGGGCTCCTACGAGCAGTACTTC. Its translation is CSVDGGGSYEQYF.

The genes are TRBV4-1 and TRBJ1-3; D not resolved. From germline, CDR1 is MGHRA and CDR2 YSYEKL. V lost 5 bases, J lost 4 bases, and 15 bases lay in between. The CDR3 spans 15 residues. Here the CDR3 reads CASSSPRSSGNTIYF. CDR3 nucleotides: TGCGCCAGCAGCTCCCCCCGGAGCTCGGGAAACACCATATATTTT.

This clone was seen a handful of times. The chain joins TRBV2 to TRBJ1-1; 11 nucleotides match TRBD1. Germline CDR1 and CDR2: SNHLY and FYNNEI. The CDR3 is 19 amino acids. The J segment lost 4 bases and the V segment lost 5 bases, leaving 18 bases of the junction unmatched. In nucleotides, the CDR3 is TGTGCCAGCAGTCTGCCCCCTACCTGGACAGGGGGCAGTTCCACTGAAGCTTTCTTT. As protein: CASSLPPTWTGGSSTEAFF.

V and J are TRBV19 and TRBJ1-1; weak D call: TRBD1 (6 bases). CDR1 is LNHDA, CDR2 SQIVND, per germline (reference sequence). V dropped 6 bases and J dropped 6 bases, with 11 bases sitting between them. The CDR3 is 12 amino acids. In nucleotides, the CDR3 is TGTGCCAGTAGGAAACAGGGCCCTGAAGCTTTCTTT. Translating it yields CASRKQGPEAFF.

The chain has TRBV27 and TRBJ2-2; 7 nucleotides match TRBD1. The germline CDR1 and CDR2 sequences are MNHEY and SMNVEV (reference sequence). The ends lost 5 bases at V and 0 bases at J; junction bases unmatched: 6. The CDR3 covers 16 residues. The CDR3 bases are TGTGCCAGCAGTGTATTACAGGGGTCGAACACCGGGGAGCTGTTTTTT. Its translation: CASSVLQGSNTGELFF.

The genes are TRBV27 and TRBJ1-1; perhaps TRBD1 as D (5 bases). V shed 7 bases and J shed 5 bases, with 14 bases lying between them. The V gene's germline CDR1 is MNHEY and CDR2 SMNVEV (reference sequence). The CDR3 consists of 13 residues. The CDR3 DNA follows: TGTGCCAGCACTGGGGCCCCTGGGACTGAAGCTTTCTTT. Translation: CASTGAPGTEAFF.

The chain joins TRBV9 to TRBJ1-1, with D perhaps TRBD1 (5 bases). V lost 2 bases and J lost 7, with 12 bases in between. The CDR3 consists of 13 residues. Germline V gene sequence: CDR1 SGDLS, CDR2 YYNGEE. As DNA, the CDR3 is TGTGCCAGCAGCGTCGGGACTACCAATGAAGCTTTCTTT. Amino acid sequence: CASSVGTTNEAFF.

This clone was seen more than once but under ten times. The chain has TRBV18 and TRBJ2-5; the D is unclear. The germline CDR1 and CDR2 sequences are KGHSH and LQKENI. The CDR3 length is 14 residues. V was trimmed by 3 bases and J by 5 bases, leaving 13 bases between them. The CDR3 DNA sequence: TGTGCCAGCTCACCGCACATGACTGGGGAGACCCAGTACTTC. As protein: CASSPHMTGETQYF.

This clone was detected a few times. The CDR3, as DNA: TGTGCCAGCAGCTTTCAAGCTAGCGGGAACGAGCAGTACTTC. This encodes CASSFQASGNEQYF. The chain has TRBV5-5 and TRBJ2-7; 9 bases line up with TRBD2. V lost 2 bases to trimming and J lost 5 bases; unmatched junction nucleotides: 5. This CDR3 comprises 14 residues. Germline lookup yields CDR1 SGHKS and CDR2 YYEKEE (reference sequence).

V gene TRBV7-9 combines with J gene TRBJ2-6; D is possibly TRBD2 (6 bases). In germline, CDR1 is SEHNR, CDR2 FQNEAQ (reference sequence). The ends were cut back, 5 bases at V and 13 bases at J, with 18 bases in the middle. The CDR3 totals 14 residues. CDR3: CASSPGLPGVVLTF. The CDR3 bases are TGTGCCAGCAGCCCTGGGCTTCCGGGGGTGGTCCTGACTTTC. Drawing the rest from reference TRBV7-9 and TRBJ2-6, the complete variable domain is DTGVSQNPRHKITKRGQNVTFRCDPISEHNRLYWYRQTLGQGPEFLTYFQNEAQLEKSRLLSDRFSAERPKGSFSTLEIQRTEQGDSAMYLCASSPGLPGVVLTFGAGSRLTVL.

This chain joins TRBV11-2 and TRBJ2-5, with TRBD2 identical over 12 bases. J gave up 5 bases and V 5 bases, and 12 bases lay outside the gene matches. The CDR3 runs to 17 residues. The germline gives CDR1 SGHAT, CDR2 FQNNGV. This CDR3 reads CASSGSPSGGADETQYF. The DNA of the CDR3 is TGTGCCAGCAGCGGAAGCCCTAGCGGGGGGGCAGACGAGACCCAGTACTTC. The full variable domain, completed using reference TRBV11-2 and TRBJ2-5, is EAGVAQSPRYKIIEKRQSVAFWCNPISGHATLYWYQQILGQGPKLLIQFQNNGVVDDSQLPKDRFSAERLKGVDSTLKIQPAKLEDSAVYLCASSGSPSGGADETQYFGPGTRLLVL.

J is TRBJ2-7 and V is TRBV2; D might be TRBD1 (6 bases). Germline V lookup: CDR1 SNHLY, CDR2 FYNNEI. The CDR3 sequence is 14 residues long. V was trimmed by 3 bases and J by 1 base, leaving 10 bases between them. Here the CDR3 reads CASSEDSASYEQYF. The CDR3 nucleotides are TGTGCCAGCAGTGAGGACAGTGCGTCCTACGAGCAGTACTTC.

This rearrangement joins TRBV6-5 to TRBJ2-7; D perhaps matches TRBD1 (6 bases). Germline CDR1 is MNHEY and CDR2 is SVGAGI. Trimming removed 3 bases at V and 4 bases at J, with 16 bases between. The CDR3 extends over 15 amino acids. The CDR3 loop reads CASSYGGRGRYEQYF. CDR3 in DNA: TGTGCCAGCAGTTATGGGGGCCGGGGCCGGTACGAGCAGTACTTC.

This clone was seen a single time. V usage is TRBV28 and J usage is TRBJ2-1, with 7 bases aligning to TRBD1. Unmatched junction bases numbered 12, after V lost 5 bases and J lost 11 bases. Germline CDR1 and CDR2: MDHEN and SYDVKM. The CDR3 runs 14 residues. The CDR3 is CASSAPGTEGKQFF. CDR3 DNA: TGTGCCAGCAGTGCCCCCGGGACAGAGGGCAAGCAGTTCTTC.

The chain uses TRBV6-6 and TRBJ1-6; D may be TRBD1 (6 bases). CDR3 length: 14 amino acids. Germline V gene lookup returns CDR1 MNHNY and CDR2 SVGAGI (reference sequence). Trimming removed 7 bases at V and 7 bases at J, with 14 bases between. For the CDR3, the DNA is TGTGCCAGCACCAATGGACAGCGGAATTCACCCCTCCACTTT. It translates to CASTNGQRNSPLHF.

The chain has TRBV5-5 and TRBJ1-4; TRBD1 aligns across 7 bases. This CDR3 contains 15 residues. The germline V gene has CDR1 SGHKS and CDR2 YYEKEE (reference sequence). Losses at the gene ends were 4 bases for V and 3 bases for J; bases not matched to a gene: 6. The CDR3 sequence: CASSPRQGSNEKLFF. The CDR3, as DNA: TGTGCCAGCAGCCCGAGACAGGGTTCTAATGAAAAACTGTTTTTT.

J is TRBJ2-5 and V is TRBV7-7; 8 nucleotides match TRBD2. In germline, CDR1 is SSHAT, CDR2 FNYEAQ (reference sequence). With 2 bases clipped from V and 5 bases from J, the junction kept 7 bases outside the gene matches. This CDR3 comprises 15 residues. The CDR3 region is CASSLRRGDGETQYF. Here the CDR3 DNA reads TGTGCCAGCAGCTTACGGCGGGGGGACGGGGAGACCCAGTACTTC.

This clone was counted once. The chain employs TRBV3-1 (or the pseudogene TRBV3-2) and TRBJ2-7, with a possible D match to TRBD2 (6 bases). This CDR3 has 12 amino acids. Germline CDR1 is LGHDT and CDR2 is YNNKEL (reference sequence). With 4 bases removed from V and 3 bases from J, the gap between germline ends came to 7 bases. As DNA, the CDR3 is TGTGCCAGCAGCCCGGGGGACTACGAGCAGTACTTC. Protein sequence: CASSPGDYEQYF.

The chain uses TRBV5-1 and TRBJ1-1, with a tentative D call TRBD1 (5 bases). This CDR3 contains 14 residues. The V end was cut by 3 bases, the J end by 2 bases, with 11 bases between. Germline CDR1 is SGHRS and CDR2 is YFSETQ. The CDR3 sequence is CASSSQGRNTEAFF. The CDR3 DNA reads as TGCGCCAGCAGCTCTCAGGGCCGTAACACTGAAGCTTTCTTT.

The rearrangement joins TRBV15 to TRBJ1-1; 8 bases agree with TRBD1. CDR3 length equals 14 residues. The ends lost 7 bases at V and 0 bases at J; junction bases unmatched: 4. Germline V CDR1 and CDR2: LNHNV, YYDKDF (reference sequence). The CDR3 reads CATTADRVNTEAFF. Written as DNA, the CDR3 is TGTGCCACCACTGCGGACAGGGTGAACACTGAAGCTTTCTTT. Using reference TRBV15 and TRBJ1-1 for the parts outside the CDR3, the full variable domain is DAMVIQNPRYQVTQFGKPVTLSCSQTLNHNVMYWYQQKSSQAPKLLFHYYDKDFNNEADTPDNFQSRRPNTSFCFLDIRSPGLGDTAMYLCATTADRVNTEAFFGQGTRLTVV.

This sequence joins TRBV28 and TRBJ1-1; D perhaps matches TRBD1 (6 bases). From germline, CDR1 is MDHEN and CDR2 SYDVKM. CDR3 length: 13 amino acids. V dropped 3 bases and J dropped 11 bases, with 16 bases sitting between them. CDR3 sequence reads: CASSFVGQGHAFF. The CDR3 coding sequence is TGTGCCAGCAGTTTTGTTGGGCAGGGGCATGCTTTCTTT.

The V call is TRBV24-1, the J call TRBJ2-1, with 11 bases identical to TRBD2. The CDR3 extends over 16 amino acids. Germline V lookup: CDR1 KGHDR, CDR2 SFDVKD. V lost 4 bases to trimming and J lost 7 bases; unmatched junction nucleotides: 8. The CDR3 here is CATSDRVAGGYNEQFF. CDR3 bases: TGTGCCACCAGTGACCGGGTAGCGGGAGGGTATAATGAGCAGTTCTTC.

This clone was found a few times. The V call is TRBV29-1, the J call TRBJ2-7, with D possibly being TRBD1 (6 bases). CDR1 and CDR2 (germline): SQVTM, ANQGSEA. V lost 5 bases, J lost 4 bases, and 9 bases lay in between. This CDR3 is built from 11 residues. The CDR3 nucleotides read TGCAGCGTTCACCAGGGGTACGAGCAGTACTTC. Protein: CSVHQGYEQYF.

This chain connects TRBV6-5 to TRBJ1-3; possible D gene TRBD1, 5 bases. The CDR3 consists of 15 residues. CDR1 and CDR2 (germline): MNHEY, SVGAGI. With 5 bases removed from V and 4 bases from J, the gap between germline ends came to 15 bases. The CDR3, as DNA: TGTGCCAGCAGTCTTCCACCTCGGACAGGAAACACCATATATTTT. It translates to CASSLPPRTGNTIYF.

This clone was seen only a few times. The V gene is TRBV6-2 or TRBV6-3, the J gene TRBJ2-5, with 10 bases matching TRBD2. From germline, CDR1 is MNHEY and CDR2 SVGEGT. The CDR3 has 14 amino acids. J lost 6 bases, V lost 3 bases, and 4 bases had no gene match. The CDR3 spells CASSYLAGEKTQYF. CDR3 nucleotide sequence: TGTGCCAGCAGTTATCTAGCGGGAGAAAAGACCCAGTACTTC.

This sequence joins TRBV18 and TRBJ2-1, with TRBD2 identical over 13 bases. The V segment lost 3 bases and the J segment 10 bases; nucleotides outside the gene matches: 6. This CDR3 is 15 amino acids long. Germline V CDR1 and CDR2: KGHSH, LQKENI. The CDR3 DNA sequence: TGTGCCAGCTCACCTGGGACTAGCGGGGCGGGGGAGCAGTTCTTC. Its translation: CASSPGTSGAGEQFF.